The rows below give T cell receptor beta chains drawn from one sample of a study of blood T cell repertoires in COVID-19. TCRdb keeps only in-frame clones here, not all; method: immunoSEQ multiplex PCR. The profile covers tens of thousands of clones, with roughly 90% appearing a single time and about 2.1% taken by the ten largest. The sequencing sample was made of peripheral blood. The receptors derive from a man aged 25-45 years with acute or convalescent COVID-19. Each CDR3 is given with its conserved first and last residue. D genes are given only for firm matches. The size field is filled for only some rows; it gives once, few, many or a size class.

v_gene: TRBV11-2; abundance: NA; d_gene: TRBD1; j_gene: TRBJ2-5; CDR3aa: CASSPGTAGETQYF; CDR3nt: TGTGCCAGCAGCCCTGGGACAGCCGGAGAGACCCAGTACTTC
v_gene: TRBV28; abundance: NA; d_gene: NA; j_gene: TRBJ1-2; CDR3aa: CASSTIRAGASYGYTF; CDR3nt: TGTGCCAGCAGTACGATAAGAGCGGGCGCTAGCTATGGCTACACCTTC
v_gene: TRBV29-1; abundance: NA; d_gene: TRBD1; j_gene: TRBJ1-1; CDR3aa: CSARTGVGTEAFF; CDR3nt: TGCAGCGCCCGGACAGGGGTTGGGACTGAAGCTTTCTTT
v_gene: TRBV27; abundance: NA; d_gene: NA; j_gene: TRBJ1-1; CDR3aa: CASSLGGGLTEAFF; CDR3nt: TGTGCCAGCAGTTTGGGGGGAGGGCTTACTGAAGCTTTCTTT
v_gene: TRBV7-9; abundance: NA; d_gene: TRBD1; j_gene: TRBJ1-1; CDR3aa: CASSAYGQGGTEAFF; CDR3nt: TGTGCCAGCAGCGCGTACGGACAGGGGGGTACTGAAGCTTTCTTT
v_gene: TRBV7-8; abundance: few; d_gene: TRBD1; j_gene: TRBJ1-1; CDR3aa: CASSLRDRAIEAFF; CDR3nt: TGTGCCAGCAGCTTGCGGGACAGGGCAATTGAAGCTTTCTTT
v_gene: TRBV11-2; abundance: NA; d_gene: NA; j_gene: TRBJ1-2; CDR3aa: CASSLDDRMDGYTF; CDR3nt: TGTGCCAGCAGCTTAGATGACAGGATGGATGGCTACACCTTC
v_gene: TRBV6-5; abundance: once; d_gene: NA; j_gene: TRBJ1-2; CDR3aa: CASSFRGWGYGYTF; CDR3nt: TGTGCCAGCAGCTTTAGGGGGTGGGGCTATGGCTACACCTTC
v_gene: TRBV27; abundance: NA; d_gene: TRBD1; j_gene: TRBJ1-5; CDR3aa: CASSLDRDQPQHF; CDR3nt: TGTGCCAGCAGTTTGGACAGGGATCAGCCCCAGCATTTT
v_gene: TRBV5-4; abundance: once; d_gene: NA; j_gene: TRBJ2-3; CDR3aa: CASSFGGKADTQYF; CDR3nt: TGTGCCAGCAGCTTCGGCGGGAAGGCAGATACGCAGTATTTT